The 30 T cell receptor beta chains in this list originate from one sample, sequenced in a study of shared clonotypes between healthy human individuals. Profiled with immunoSEQ multiplex PCR; TCRdb holds only in-frame clones, not every one. This sample has about 1 million clones, with about 80% found just once. Sequencing was carried out using memory CD4+ T cells sorted from blood. Described subset: CD45RA-negative fraction. The receptors here all came from a man younger than 30 in good health.

This chain links TRBV19 with TRBJ2-2; 8 bases fit TRBD2. Germline values: CDR1 LNHDA, CDR2 SQIVND (reference sequence). Losses at the gene ends were 7 bases for V and 7 bases for J; bases not matched to a gene: 20. CDR3 length: 18 amino acids. The CDR3 here is CASMILFREGRGNGELFF. In DNA, the CDR3 is TGTGCCAGTATGATTCTATTCCGGGAGGGCCGAGGGAACGGGGAGCTGTTTTTT.

This clone was picked up one time. The chain is built from TRBV11-2 and TRBJ2-6, with D hard to call. CDR1 SGHAT and CDR2 FQNNGV come from the germline V gene. This CDR3 comprises 15 residues. The V and J ends lost 5 bases and 2 bases respectively, with 10 bases between them. CDR3 sequence reads: CASSPFRAGANVLTF. The CDR3 DNA reads TGTGCCAGCAGCCCCTTTCGGGCTGGGGCCAACGTCCTGACTTTC.

The CDR3 nucleotides read TGTGCCAGCAGCCCGCCCAAGCCGTATAATTCACCCCTCCACTTT. It specifies CASSPPKPYNSPLHF. J is TRBJ1-6 and V is TRBV5-6; no reliable D call. The CDR3 sequence is 15 residues long. Trimming removed 4 bases from V and 4 bases from J, with 12 bases in between. The germline V gene has CDR1 SGHDT and CDR2 YYEEEE.

The chain recombines TRBV19 with TRBJ2-2; 12 bases map to TRBD1. The V and J ends lost 4 bases and 4 bases, in that order; junction bases with no gene match: 4. Germline V CDR1 and CDR2: LNHDA, SQIVND (reference sequence). This CDR3 region has 16 residues. The CDR3 DNA is TGTGCCAGTAGTACACGGGACAGGGGGCGCACCGGGGAGCTGTTTTTT. It is translated as CASSTRDRGRTGELFF.

Points on this clone: At the DNA level, this CDR3 is encoded by other sequences in the same sample as well. V gene TRBV19 combines with J gene TRBJ2-7; the match to TRBD1 covers 10 bases. V was pared by 5 bases and J by 4 bases, with 2 bases of the junction left unmatched. CDR3 size: 13 residues. Germline-derived CDR1 and CDR2 are LNHDA and SQIVND (reference sequence). The CDR3: CASSRDRGYEQYF. CDR3 bases: TGTGCCAGTAGTCGGGACAGGGGATACGAGCAGTACTTC.

This sequence joins TRBV7-2 and TRBJ1-2; unclear D gene. V was cut by 4 bases and J by 7 bases, with 16 bases left in between. Germline V gene lookup returns CDR1 SGHTA and CDR2 FQGNSA. This CDR3 contains 14 residues. CDR3 nucleotide sequence: TGTGCCAGCAGCTCCCCCGGCGGGATCTTTGGCTACACCTTC. This translates into CASSSPGGIFGYTF.

The rearrangement uses TRBV7-8 and TRBJ1-1; D unresolved. This CDR3 spans 13 amino acids. V lost 8 bases and J 0 bases, leaving 10 bases between the germline ends. Germline CDR1 is SGHVS and CDR2 is FQNEAQ. The DNA for the CDR3 is TGTGCCAGCCACCTCGACTTGAACACTGAAGCTTTCTTT. Translated, it gives CASHLDLNTEAFF.

This clone appeared a single time. Other nucleotide sequences in the sample specify the same CDR3. This rearrangement joins TRBV27 to TRBJ2-2; TRBD1 is a possible D gene (6 bases). There are 13 residues in the CDR3. V was trimmed by 6 bases and J by 5 bases, leaving 10 bases between them. Germline-derived CDR1 and CDR2 are MNHEY and SMNVEV (reference sequence). DNA of the CDR3: TGTGCCAGCAGCCGCGACAGGACCGGGGAGCTGTTTTTT. Translation gives CASSRDRTGELFF.

The chain couples TRBV2 to TRBJ2-6; D unresolved. The V gene lost 7 bases and the J gene lost 4 bases, with 5 bases spanning the gap. This CDR3 has 12 amino acids. Germline CDR1 SNHLY, CDR2 FYNNEI. DNA for the CDR3: TGTGCCAGCAATCGAGGGGCCAACGTCCTGACTTTC. It is translated as CASNRGANVLTF.

Of note for this clone: Other nucleotide sequences in the sample specify the same CDR3. The chain's CDR3 is CASSQEGTGTDTQYF. Written as DNA, the CDR3 is TGCGCCAGCAGCCAAGAAGGGACAGGCACAGATACGCAGTATTTT. The J gene is TRBJ2-3, the V gene TRBV4-1; 7 bases fit TRBD1. The CDR3 extends over 15 amino acids. Germline-derived CDR1 and CDR2 are MGHRA and YSYEKL. J was trimmed by 1 base and V by 0 bases; bases with no gene match: 1.

This chain joins TRBV14 and TRBJ1-1, with TRBD1 as a possible D gene (6 bases). This CDR3 has 20 amino acids. The germline V gene encodes CDR1 SGHDN and CDR2 FVKESK. V was shortened by 0 bases and J by 1 base, with 24 bases between the two germline ends. This CDR3 is CASSQDFGRWGLGTNTEAFF. The DNA for the CDR3 is TGTGCCAGCAGCCAAGATTTTGGAAGGTGGGGGCTAGGGACGAACACTGAAGCTTTCTTT.

The chain has TRBV5-1 and TRBJ1-3, with 7 bases that match TRBD1. Germline V gene sequence: CDR1 SGHRS, CDR2 YFSETQ. V gave up 8 bases and J gave up 7 bases; unmatched junction bases: 12. The CDR3 is 14 amino acids. In DNA form, the CDR3 reads TGCGCCAGTGCAGAAGGGGGCGCGTGGAACACCATATATTTT. Protein: CASAEGGAWNTIYF. Together with reference TRBV5-1 and TRBJ1-3, the CDR3 gives the full variable domain: KAGVTQTPRYLIKTRGQQVTLSCSPISGHRSVSWYQQTPGQGLQFLFEYFSETQRNKGNFPGRFSGRQFSNSRSEMNVSTLELGDSALYLCASAEGGAWNTIYFGEGSWLTVV.

The chain is built from TRBV5-1 and TRBJ2-5, with D perhaps matching TRBD2 (5 bases). V lost 6 bases, J lost 5 bases, and 14 bases lay in between. This CDR3 comprises 13 residues. Germline CDR1 reads SGHRS; CDR2 reads YFSETQ. The CDR3 coding sequence is TGCGCCAGCACTCGGGGAAGTTCCGAGACCCAGTACTTC. Residues: CASTRGSSETQYF.

This clone showed up just a few times. V is TRBV27 and J is TRBJ1-4; D might be TRBD1 (5 bases). The CDR3 length is 13 residues. Germline CDR1 MNHEY, CDR2 SMNVEV (reference sequence). Trimming pared 5 bases from V and 9 bases from J, leaving 13 bases between. CDR3: CASSAYEGQKLFF. The CDR3, as DNA: TGTGCCAGCAGTGCTTACGAGGGGCAAAAACTGTTTTTT.

The rearrangement uses TRBV19 and TRBJ2-2, with D perhaps TRBD2 (6 bases). V was shortened by 3 bases and J by 3 bases, with 14 bases between the two germline ends. Per germline, CDR1 LNHDA and CDR2 SQIVND (reference sequence). This CDR3 has 16 residues. The CDR3 here is CASSIGSGGYTGELFF. The DNA of the CDR3 is TGTGCCAGTAGTATCGGGAGCGGAGGTTACACCGGGGAGCTGTTTTTT.

The chain joins TRBV7-8 to TRBJ1-2; TRBD1 matches 9 bases. The germline V gene encodes CDR1 SGHVS and CDR2 FQNEAQ. Germline trimming cut 3 bases from V and 7 bases from J; bases unmatched to any gene: 9. This CDR3 region has 15 residues. Here the CDR3 DNA reads TGTGCCAGCAGCTTTTCTTCCGGGACAGGGCCTGGCTACACCTTC. Translating gives CASSFSSGTGPGYTF.

This chain connects TRBV11-2 to TRBJ2-7, with 7 bases aligning to TRBD1. Trimming took 4 bases from V and 0 from J; bases not matched to a gene: 9. The length of the CDR3 is 16 residues. From germline, CDR1 is SGHAT and CDR2 FQNNGV. This CDR3 is CASSYRTGLYSYEQYF. CDR3 DNA: TGTGCCAGCAGCTATCGGACAGGCCTCTACTCCTACGAGCAGTACTTC.

Details on this clone: The same CDR3 can be traced to other DNA sequences in this sample. This CDR3 reads CASSSAGGQETQYF. The CDR3 bases are TGCGCCAGCAGCTCGGCAGGGGGCCAAGAGACCCAGTACTTC. The J gene is TRBJ2-5, the V gene TRBV5-1; 7 positions agree with TRBD1. V gave up 3 bases and J gave up 1 base; unmatched junction bases: 3. This CDR3 has 14 amino acids. Looked up from germline, CDR1 is SGHRS and CDR2 is YFSETQ.

The chain joins TRBV7-3 to TRBJ1-1; TRBD1 agrees at 7 bases. The CDR3 is made up of 14 amino acids. Trimming cost V 2 bases and J 5 bases; bases outside gene matches: 5. Per the germline V gene, CDR1 is SGHTA and CDR2 is FQGTGA. This CDR3 reads CASSLSRDRTEAFF. CDR3 sequence (DNA): TGTGCCAGCAGCTTATCCCGGGACAGAACTGAAGCTTTCTTT.

This chain connects TRBV7-2 to TRBJ2-7; 7 positions match TRBD1. V trimming: 7 bases; J trimming: 1 base; junction bases outside the gene matches: 10. This CDR3 is 15 amino acids long. Germline V gene sequence: CDR1 SGHTA, CDR2 FQGNSA. CDR3 protein: CASTPAGTDSYEQYF. The CDR3 DNA reads as TGTGCCAGCACCCCCGCCGGGACAGATTCCTACGAGCAGTACTTC.

The chain uses TRBV7-9 and TRBJ1-1; no clear D. Trimming took 5 bases from V and 5 from J, leaving 12 bases between them. There are 13 residues in the CDR3. Germline CDR1 is SEHNR and CDR2 is FQNEAQ (reference sequence). In DNA form, the CDR3 reads TGTGCCAGCAGCCGGACCCTAGGGACTGAAGCTTTCTTT. Amino acid sequence: CASSRTLGTEAFF.

This clone was observed a few times. This chain uses TRBV29-1 with TRBJ2-1; no reliable D call. Deletions cut 4 bases from V and 3 bases from J, with 13 bases between. The CDR3 contains 14 residues. Germline CDR1 reads SQVTM; CDR2 reads ANQGSEA. CDR3 bases: TGCAGCGTTGCCCCCCCGAGTAACTACAATGAGCAGTTCTTC. This codes for CSVAPPSNYNEQFF.

The V and J genes are TRBV6-1 and TRBJ1-1, with a possible D match to TRBD1 (5 bases). CDR1 MNHNS and CDR2 SASEGT come from the germline V gene. This CDR3 has 13 amino acids. V dropped 2 bases and J dropped 11 bases, with 15 bases sitting between them. The CDR3 coding sequence is TGTGCCAGCAGTGAAAGGAGACAGTCCCGGGCTTTCTTT. Translation: CASSERRQSRAFF.

This clone has only one observation. V usage is TRBV6-1 and J usage is TRBJ2-6; D possibly matches TRBD1 or TRBD2 (6 bases each). Germline V gene data show CDR1 as MNHNS and CDR2 as SASEGT. V lost 11 bases and J 2 bases, leaving 16 bases between the germline ends. The CDR3 has 15 residues. CDR3 coding DNA: TGTGCCGGTAGAGACGGGGGCGCTGGGGCCAACGTCCTGACTTTC. It yields the protein CAGRDGGAGANVLTF.

This rearrangement joins TRBV6-4 to TRBJ2-2; 10 bases line up with TRBD1. CDR1 is MRHNA and CDR2 is SNTAGT in the germline V gene. The CDR3 contains 17 residues. With 2 bases clipped from V and 9 bases from J, the junction kept 12 bases outside the gene matches. Here the CDR3 reads CASSDPGQGVSIWELFF. The CDR3 DNA reads as TGTGCCAGCAGTGACCCAGGACAGGGGGTGTCCATATGGGAGCTGTTTTTT.

The CDR3 is CASSPADTQYF. Written as DNA, the CDR3 is TGTGCCAGCAGTCCCGCGGATACGCAGTATTTT. This chain links TRBV2 with TRBJ2-3; D remains unclear. Germline values: CDR1 SNHLY, CDR2 FYNNEI. There are 11 residues in the CDR3. Trimming took 5 bases from V and 6 from J, leaving 6 bases between them.

V gene TRBV5-4 combines with J gene TRBJ1-1; D is perhaps TRBD1 (6 bases). Germline V gene data show CDR1 as SGHNT and CDR2 as YYREEE (reference sequence). V was trimmed by 3 bases and J by 5 bases, leaving 17 bases between them. This CDR3 is 15 amino acids long. The DNA for the CDR3 is TGTGCCAGCAGCTCGCAAGAGACAGGAGGAACTGAAGCTTTCTTT. It is translated as CASSSQETGGTEAFF.

This clone was seen many times. The chain couples TRBV10-3 to TRBJ2-3; D possibly matches TRBD1 or TRBD2 (5 bases each). CDR3 length: 13 residues. Germline V lookup: CDR1 ENHRY, CDR2 SYGVKD. Trimming cost V 4 bases and J 1 base, with 6 bases left between them. The CDR3 DNA sequence: TGTGCCATCAGTGCGGGGCGCACAGATACGCAGTATTTT. Translating it yields CAISAGRTDTQYF.

As for this clone: Compared with germline, one end of the junction differs, possibly owing to a read error. The V and J genes are TRBV19 and TRBJ2-3; either TRBD1 or TRBD2 may fit D (6 bases each). CDR3 length: 13 amino acids. Germline V lookup: CDR1 LNHDA, CDR2 SQIVND (reference sequence). CDR3 sequence reads: CASSVPGGHLSEF. The CDR3 DNA follows: TGTGCCAGTAGTGTCCCCGGGGGCCACCTGTCAGAATTT.

This clone has a handful of counts. The chain has TRBV30 and TRBJ2-5; D is unresolved. Germline CDR1 reads GTSNPN; CDR2 reads SVGIG (reference sequence). The CDR3 runs to 12 residues. V lost 0 bases and J 4 bases, leaving 6 bases between the germline ends. The CDR3 region has the DNA TGTGCCTGGAGTGTTATGAGAGAGACCCAGTACTTC. Its protein product is CAWSVMRETQYF. The full variable domain, with the rest looked up from reference TRBV30 and TRBJ2-5, is SQTIHQWPATLVQPVGSPLSLECTVEGTSNPNLYWYRQAAGRGLQLLFYSVGIGQISSEVPQNLSASRPQDRQFILSSKKLLLSDSGFYLCAWSVMRETQYFGPGTRLLVL.